This T cell receptor beta chain was sequenced in a study of blood T cell repertoires in COVID-19. Study context: Samples came from the United States, Italy and Spain, spanning acute and convalescent COVID-19. The cDNA or gDNA used as material had been derived from T cells, B-cell-depleted T cells, or PBMCs.

Original handling: For nucleated cells, counts were estimated from reference gene primer amplification. Data came from immunoSEQ multiplex PCR; TCRdb stores just in-frame clones and leaves some out. V, J and clone size were drawn from that table, and D and trimming were deduced from the DNA. The sample holds 200,000 or so clones, almost 85% seen once. This CDR3 has 15 amino acids. Germline CDR1 is SGDLS and CDR2 is YYNGEE. Trimming cost V 3 bases and J 9 bases; bases outside gene matches: 4. The sequence was collected from a human donor with acute or convalescent COVID-19. The donor label of this sample is uncertain. The chain combines TRBV9 with TRBJ2-1; 15 bases are shared with TRBD2. Material: peripheral blood. The CDR3 spells CASSAPGLAGGEQFF. CDR3 in DNA: TGTGCCAGCAGCGCCCCGGGACTAGCGGGAGGTGAGCAGTTCTTC.